These T cell receptor beta chains were read from a single sample in a study of monozygotic twins with inflammatory bowel disease. After re-calling the 5' RACE reads, TCRdb lists one entry per CDR3 protein, DNA absent. This repertoire includes about 43,000 distinct CDR3 sequences. The sample taken for sequencing was blood. Receptors were obtained from a human donor with ulcerative colitis or Crohn's disease, or a healthy co-twin of an affected twin (not recorded which). Both conserved end residues are part of each CDR3.

cdr3_aa	v_call	j_call
CASKGTGGTDTQYF	TRBV5-1	TRBJ2-3
CASSQVGVTEAFF	TRBV4-2	TRBJ1-1
CATSAIRDRDLQFF	TRBV24-1	TRBJ2-1
CASSEVRRNTEAFF	TRBV2	TRBJ1-1
CASSYGAQLAGGPYEQYF	TRBV6-5	TRBJ2-7
CAWAILTVNNEQFF	TRBV30	TRBJ2-1
CASRGQGYNQPQHF	TRBV25-1	TRBJ1-5
CASSASKWGPDGYTF	TRBV6-1	TRBJ1-2
CASSFGGSYEQYF	TRBV12-3/TRBV12-4	TRBJ2-7
CAISAGQNYGYTF	TRBV10-3	TRBJ1-2
CAIPEESNKNMQYF	TRBV7-9	TRBJ2-4
CASKEGFAKNIQYF	TRBV5-1	TRBJ2-4
CASSPTAQDWGGELFF	TRBV5-1	TRBJ2-2
CASSRTGIDTEKLFF	TRBV5-5	TRBJ1-4